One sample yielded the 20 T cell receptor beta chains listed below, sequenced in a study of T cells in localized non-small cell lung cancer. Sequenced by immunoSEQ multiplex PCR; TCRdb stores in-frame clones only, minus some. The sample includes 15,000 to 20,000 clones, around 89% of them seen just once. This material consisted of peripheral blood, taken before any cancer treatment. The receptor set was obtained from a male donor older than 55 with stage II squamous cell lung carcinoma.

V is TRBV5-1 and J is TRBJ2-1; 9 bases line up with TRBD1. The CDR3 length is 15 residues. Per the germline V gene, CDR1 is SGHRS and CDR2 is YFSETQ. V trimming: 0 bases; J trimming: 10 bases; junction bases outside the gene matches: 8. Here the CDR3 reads CASSLDPGQGFEQFF. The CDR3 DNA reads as TGCGCCAGCAGCTTGGACCCGGGACAGGGTTTCGAGCAGTTCTTC.

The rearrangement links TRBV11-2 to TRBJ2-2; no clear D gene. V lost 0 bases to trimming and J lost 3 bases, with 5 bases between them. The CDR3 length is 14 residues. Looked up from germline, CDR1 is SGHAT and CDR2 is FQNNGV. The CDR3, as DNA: TGTGCCAGCAGCTTAGAAAGAGACACCGGGGAGCTGTTTTTT. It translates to CASSLERDTGELFF.

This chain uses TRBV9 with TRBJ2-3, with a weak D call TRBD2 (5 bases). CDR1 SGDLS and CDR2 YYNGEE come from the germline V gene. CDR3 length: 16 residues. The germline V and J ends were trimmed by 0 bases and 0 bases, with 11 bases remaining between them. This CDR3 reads CASSVVGSVSTDTQYF. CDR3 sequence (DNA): TGTGCCAGCAGCGTAGTTGGTAGCGTGAGCACAGATACGCAGTATTTT. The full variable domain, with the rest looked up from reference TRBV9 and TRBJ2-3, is DSGVTQTPKHLITATGQRVTLRCSPRSGDLSVYWYQQSLDQGLQFLIQYYNGEERAKGNILERFSAQQFPDLHSELNLSSLELGDSALYFCASSVVGSVSTDTQYFGPGTRLTVL.

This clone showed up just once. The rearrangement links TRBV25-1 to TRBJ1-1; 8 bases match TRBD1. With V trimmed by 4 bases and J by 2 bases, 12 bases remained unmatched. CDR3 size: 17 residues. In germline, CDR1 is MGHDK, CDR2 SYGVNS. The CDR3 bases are TGTGCCAGCAGTGGTCCGGGACAGGCAAACCTAAACACTGAAGCTTTCTTT. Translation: CASSGPGQANLNTEAFF.

The chain's CDR3 is CASSYGQGTEAFF. The CDR3 nucleotides read TGTGCCAGCAGTTACGGGCAGGGCACTGAAGCTTTCTTT. J is TRBJ1-1 and V is TRBV6-5, with a tentative D call TRBD1 (5 bases). The germline V gene has CDR1 MNHEY and CDR2 SVGAGI. This CDR3 is built from 13 residues. Trimming stripped 2 bases from V and 4 bases from J, with 8 bases between.

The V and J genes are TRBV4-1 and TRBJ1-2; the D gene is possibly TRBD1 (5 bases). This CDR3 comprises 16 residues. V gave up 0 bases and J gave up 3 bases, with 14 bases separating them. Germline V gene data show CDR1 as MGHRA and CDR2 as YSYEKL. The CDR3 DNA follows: TGCGCCAGCAGCCAAGAAGGGACGCCGATGCACTATGGCTACACCTTC. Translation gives CASSQEGTPMHYGYTF.

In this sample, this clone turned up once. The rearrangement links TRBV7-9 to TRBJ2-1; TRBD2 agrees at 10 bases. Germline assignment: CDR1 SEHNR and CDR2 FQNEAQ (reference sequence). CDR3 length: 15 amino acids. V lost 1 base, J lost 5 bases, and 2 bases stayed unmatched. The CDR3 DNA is TGTGCCAGCAGCTTAGGAGGACTAGCGGACAATGAGCAGTTCTTC. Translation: CASSLGGLADNEQFF.

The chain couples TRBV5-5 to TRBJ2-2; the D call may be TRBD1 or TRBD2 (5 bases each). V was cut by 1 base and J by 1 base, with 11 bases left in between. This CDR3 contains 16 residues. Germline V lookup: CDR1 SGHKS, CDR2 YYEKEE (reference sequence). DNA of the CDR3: TGTGCCAGCAGCTTGTTCGGGGCTCGGAACACCGGGGAGCTGTTTTTT. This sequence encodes CASSLFGARNTGELFF.

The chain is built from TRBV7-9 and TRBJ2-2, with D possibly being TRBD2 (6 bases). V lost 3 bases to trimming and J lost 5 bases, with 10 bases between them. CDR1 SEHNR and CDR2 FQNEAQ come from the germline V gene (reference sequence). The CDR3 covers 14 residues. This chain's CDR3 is CASSFQGGTGELFF. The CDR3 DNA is TGTGCCAGCAGCTTTCAGGGAGGTACCGGGGAGCTGTTTTTT. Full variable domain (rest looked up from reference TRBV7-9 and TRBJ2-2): DTGVSQNPRHKITKRGQNVTFRCDPISEHNRLYWYRQTLGQGPEFLTYFQNEAQLEKSRLLSDRFSAERPKGSFSTLEIQRTEQGDSAMYLCASSFQGGTGELFFGEGSRLTVL.

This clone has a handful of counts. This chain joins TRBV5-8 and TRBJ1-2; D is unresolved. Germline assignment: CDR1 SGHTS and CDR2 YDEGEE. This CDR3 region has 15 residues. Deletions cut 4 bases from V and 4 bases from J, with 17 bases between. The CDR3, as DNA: TGTGCCAGCAGCGGTCTAATGGGGTTAAGCTATGGCTACACCTTC. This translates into CASSGLMGLSYGYTF.

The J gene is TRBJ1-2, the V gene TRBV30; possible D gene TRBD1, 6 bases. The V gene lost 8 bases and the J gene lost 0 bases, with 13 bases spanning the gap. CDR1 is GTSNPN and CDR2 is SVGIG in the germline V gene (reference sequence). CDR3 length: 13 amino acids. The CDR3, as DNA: TGTGCCACCTCGGACAGAGCTAACTATGGCTACACCTTC. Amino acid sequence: CATSDRANYGYTF.

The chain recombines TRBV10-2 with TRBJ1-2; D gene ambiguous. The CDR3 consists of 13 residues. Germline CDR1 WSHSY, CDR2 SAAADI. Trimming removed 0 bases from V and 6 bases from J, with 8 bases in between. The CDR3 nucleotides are TGCGCCAGCAGTGAGTCGAGCGGGAATGGCTACACCTTC. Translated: CASSESSGNGYTF.

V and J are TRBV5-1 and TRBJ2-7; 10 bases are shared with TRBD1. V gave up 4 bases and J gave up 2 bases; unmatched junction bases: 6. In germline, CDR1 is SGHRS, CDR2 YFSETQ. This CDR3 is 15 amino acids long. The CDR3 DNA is TGCGCCAGCAGCCTGACCGGGACAGGGGCCTACGAGCAGTACTTC. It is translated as CASSLTGTGAYEQYF.

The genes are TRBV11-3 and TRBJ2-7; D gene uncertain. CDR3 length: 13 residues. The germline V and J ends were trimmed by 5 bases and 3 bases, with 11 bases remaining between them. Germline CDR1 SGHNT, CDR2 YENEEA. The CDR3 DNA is TGTGCCAGCAGCCCCCGACTGAACTACGAGCAGTACTTC. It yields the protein CASSPRLNYEQYF.

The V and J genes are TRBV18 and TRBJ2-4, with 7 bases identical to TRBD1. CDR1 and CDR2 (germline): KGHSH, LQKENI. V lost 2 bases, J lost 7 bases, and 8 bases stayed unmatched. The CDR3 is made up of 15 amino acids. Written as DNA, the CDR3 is TGTGCCAGCTCACCAACAGGGGACGGTGTGAACATTCAGTACTTC. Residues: CASSPTGDGVNIQYF.

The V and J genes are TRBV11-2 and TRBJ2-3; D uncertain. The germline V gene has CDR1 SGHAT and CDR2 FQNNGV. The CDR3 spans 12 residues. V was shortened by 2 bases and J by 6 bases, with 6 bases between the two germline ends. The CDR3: CASSLSRDTQYF. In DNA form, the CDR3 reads TGTGCCAGCAGCTTATCGCGCGATACGCAGTATTTT.

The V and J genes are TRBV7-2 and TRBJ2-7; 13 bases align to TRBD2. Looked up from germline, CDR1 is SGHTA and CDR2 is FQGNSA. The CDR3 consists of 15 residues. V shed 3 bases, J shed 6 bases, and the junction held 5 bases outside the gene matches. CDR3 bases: TGTGCCAGCAGCTTGCCGGGACTAGCGGGACTCGAGCAGTACTTC. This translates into CASSLPGLAGLEQYF.

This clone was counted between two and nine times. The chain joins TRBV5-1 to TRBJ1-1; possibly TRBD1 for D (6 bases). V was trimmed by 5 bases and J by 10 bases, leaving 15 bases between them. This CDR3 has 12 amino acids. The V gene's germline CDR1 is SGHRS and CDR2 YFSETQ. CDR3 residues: CASSPGDMLAFF. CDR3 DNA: TGCGCCAGCAGTCCTGGGGACATGCTAGCTTTCTTT.

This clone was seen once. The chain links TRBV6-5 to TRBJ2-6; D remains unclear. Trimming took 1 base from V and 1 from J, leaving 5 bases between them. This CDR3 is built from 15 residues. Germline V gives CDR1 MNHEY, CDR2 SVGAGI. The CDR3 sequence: CASSYWDSGANVLTF. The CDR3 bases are TGTGCCAGCAGTTACTGGGATTCTGGGGCCAACGTCCTGACTTTC.

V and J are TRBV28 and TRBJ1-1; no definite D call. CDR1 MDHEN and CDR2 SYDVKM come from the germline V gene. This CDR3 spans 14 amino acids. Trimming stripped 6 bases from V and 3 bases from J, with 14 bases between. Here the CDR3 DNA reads TGTGCCAGCAGCCCCAGGCGGGGAGACACTGAAGCTTTCTTT. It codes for CASSPRRGDTEAFF. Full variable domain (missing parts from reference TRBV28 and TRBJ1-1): DVKVTQSSRYLVKRTGEKVFLECVQDMDHENMFWYRQDPGLGLRLIYFSYDVKMKEKGDIPEGYSVSREKKERFSLILESASTNQTSMYLCASSPRRGDTEAFFGQGTRLTVV.